The 5 T cell receptor beta chains below were found in one sample sequenced in a study of shared clonotypes between healthy human individuals. Using immunoSEQ multiplex PCR, the repertoire was profiled, and TCRdb retains in-frame clones only, with some absent. In the table there are 490,000 or so clones, over 65% of which are singletons. The sequencing sample was made of PBMCs. These receptors were collected from a woman aged 40 to 50 in good health. Some clones in this sample may be carry-over from other donors' samples.

Turning to this clone: This may come from a read error, since a much larger clone is one base off. This same CDR3 is encoded by further DNA sequences in the sample. V is TRBV11-2 and J is TRBJ1-5; tentatively, D is TRBD1 (6 bases). V gave up 1 base and J gave up 2 bases, with 6 bases separating them. There are 14 residues in the CDR3. Germline V gene data show CDR1 as SGHAT and CDR2 as FQNNGV. In DNA form, the CDR3 reads TGTGCCAGCAGCTTAGCAGGGGGCAATCAGCCCCAGCATTTT. Translation gives CASSLAGGNQPQHF.

This clone occurred a few times. This sequence joins TRBV6-1 and TRBJ1-5; maybe TRBD1 (6 bases). This CDR3 has 14 amino acids. Trimming stripped 1 base from V and 5 bases from J, with 9 bases between. Germline V gene lookup returns CDR1 MNHNS and CDR2 SASEGT. CDR3 sequence reads: CASSEEGGHQPQHF. Written as DNA, the CDR3 is TGTGCCAGCAGTGAAGAGGGGGGCCATCAGCCCCAGCATTTT.

The chain couples TRBV18 to TRBJ1-3, with 7 bases identical to TRBD1. Germline CDR1 and CDR2: KGHSH and LQKENI. V lost 3 bases to trimming and J lost 4 bases; unmatched junction nucleotides: 3. This CDR3 comprises 14 residues. CDR3 coding DNA: TGTGCCAGCTCACCGGACAGGACCGGAAACACCATATATTTT. As protein: CASSPDRTGNTIYF.

This clone showed up just a few times. This chain uses TRBV30 with TRBJ1-5; D is uncertain. The germline gives CDR1 GTSNPN, CDR2 SVGIG (reference sequence). This CDR3 is built from 12 residues. V lost 2 bases to trimming and J lost 6 bases, with 8 bases between them. The chain's CDR3 is CAWSQLSQPQHF. CDR3 nucleotide sequence: TGTGCCTGGAGTCAACTATCTCAGCCCCAGCATTTT. Supplemented by reference TRBV30 and TRBJ1-5, the full variable domain reads SQTIHQWPATLVQPVGSPLSLECTVEGTSNPNLYWYRQAAGRGLQLLFYSVGIGQISSEVPQNLSASRPQDRQFILSSKKLLLSDSGFYLCAWSQLSQPQHFGDGTRLSIL.

V gene TRBV25-1 combines with J gene TRBJ2-1; TRBD1 is a possible D gene (5 bases). Trimming pared 6 bases from V and 5 bases from J, leaving 17 bases between. CDR1 and CDR2 (germline): MGHDK, SYGVNS. The CDR3 extends over 15 amino acids. The CDR3: CASRDNYSPHNEQFF. The DNA of the CDR3 is TGTGCCAGCAGGGACAACTACTCCCCTCACAATGAGCAGTTCTTC.